This passage covers 18 T cell receptor beta chains from one sample sequenced in a study of vaccination effects on CD4 cells after COVID-19. No antigens are known for them. The ViraFEST assay expanded antigen-specific CD4+ T cells with viral peptide pools before sequencing. Around day 10 of culture, CD4+ T cells were separated out. This individual tested PCR-positive for SARS-CoV-2 infection between March and December 2020. Profiled with immunoSEQ multiplex PCR; TCRdb holds only in-frame clones, not every one. This sample yields some 56,000 clones, of which around 82% are seen a single time; about 5% belongs to the top ten. The sample consisted of CD4+ T cells from PBMCs cultured with HIV peptides, taken before COVID-19 vaccination. Subset meaning: HIV-1 Nef peptide pool negative control/reference culture. Source of these receptors: a human donor who had a prior SARS-CoV-2 infection.

The rearrangement joins TRBV7-2 to TRBJ1-5; possible D gene TRBD1, 5 bases. In germline, CDR1 is SGHTA, CDR2 FQGNSA. V was trimmed by 4 bases and J by 6 bases, leaving 10 bases between them. This CDR3 contains 13 residues. The CDR3: CASSSQVGQPQHF. CDR3 DNA sequence: TGTGCCAGCAGCTCACAGGTTGGTCAGCCCCAGCATTTT. Supplemented by reference TRBV7-2 and TRBJ1-5, the full variable domain reads GAGVSQSPSNKVTEKGKDVELRCDPISGHTALYWYRQSLGQGLEFLIYFQGNSAPDKSGLPSDRFSAERTGGSVSTLTIQRTQQEDSAVYLCASSSQVGQPQHFGDGTRLSIL.

The chain carries TRBV19 and TRBJ1-5; D gene uncertain. The CDR3 consists of 14 residues. Deletions cut 6 bases from V and 4 bases from J, with 13 bases between. Germline CDR1 LNHDA, CDR2 SQIVND (reference sequence). CDR3 loop: CASRHKGENQPQHF. The CDR3 coding sequence is TGTGCCAGTAGGCATAAGGGAGAGAATCAGCCCCAGCATTTT.

The chain links TRBV11-1 to TRBJ2-3, with D perhaps assigned TRBD1 or TRBD2 (5 bases each). The CDR3 covers 14 residues. V dropped 4 bases and J dropped 0 bases, with 8 bases sitting between them. The germline V gene encodes CDR1 SGHAT and CDR2 FQDESV (reference sequence). In DNA, the CDR3 is TGTGCCAGCAGCTGGGACCCTAGCACAGATACGCAGTATTTT. It encodes CASSWDPSTDTQYF.

The CDR3 region is CASSLGLSSYNEQFF. In DNA form, the CDR3 reads TGCGCCAGCAGCTTGGGGTTGAGCTCCTACAATGAGCAGTTCTTC. V and J are TRBV5-1 and TRBJ2-1; D not certain. The CDR3 runs to 15 residues. The V end was cut by 0 bases, the J end by 0 bases, with 7 bases between. In germline, CDR1 is SGHRS, CDR2 YFSETQ.

This chain uses TRBV19 with TRBJ2-3; D is possibly TRBD2 (6 bases). The V gene's germline CDR1 is LNHDA and CDR2 SQIVND (reference sequence). Between the trimmed V and J ends, which lost 0 bases and 9 bases, there was a span of 7 bases. This CDR3 comprises 12 residues. For the CDR3, the DNA is TGTGCCAGTAGTATAGAACGGGGGACGCAGTATTTT. This codes for CASSIERGTQYF.

The chain uses TRBV3-1 (or the pseudogene TRBV3-2) and TRBJ2-5, with 9 bases that match TRBD2. The ends lost 4 bases at V and 5 bases at J; junction bases unmatched: 11. This CDR3 has 16 amino acids. Germline loops: CDR1 LGHDT, CDR2 YNNKEL (reference sequence). CDR3 sequence: CASSRAGGTIMETQYF. The DNA of the CDR3 is TGTGCCAGCAGCCGGGCGGGGGGGACTATCATGGAGACCCAGTACTTC.

The chain employs TRBV5-1 and TRBJ2-1; 11 nucleotides align to TRBD2. The CDR3 has 14 residues. Germline V gene lookup returns CDR1 SGHRS and CDR2 YFSETQ. With V trimmed by 0 bases and J by 13 bases, 6 bases remained unmatched. CDR3 residues: CASSLGATSGRQFF. Written as DNA, the CDR3 is TGCGCCAGCAGCTTGGGGGCAACTAGCGGGAGACAGTTCTTC.

For the CDR3, the DNA is TGTGCCAGCAGTGATGAGTCCGGGGAAGCTTTCTTT. Its protein product is CASSDESGEAFF. This chain connects TRBV2 to TRBJ1-1; D gene ambiguous. Germline V gene data show CDR1 as SNHLY and CDR2 as FYNNEI. V was shortened by 3 bases and J by 8 bases, with 10 bases between the two germline ends. There are 12 residues in the CDR3.

This clone was counted only a few times. This rearrangement joins TRBV9 to TRBJ2-3, with D possibly being TRBD2 (6 bases). The V and J ends lost 3 bases and 4 bases respectively, with 15 bases between them. The V gene's germline CDR1 is SGDLS and CDR2 YYNGEE. The CDR3 contains 15 residues. The CDR3 protein is CASSGGAWTADTQYF. Here the CDR3 DNA reads TGTGCCAGCAGCGGCGGGGCCTGGACGGCAGATACGCAGTATTTT.

The V and J genes are TRBV5-1 and TRBJ1-2; weak D call: TRBD1 (5 bases). This CDR3 comprises 15 residues. CDR1 SGHRS and CDR2 YFSETQ come from the germline V gene. Trimming pared 4 bases from V and 0 bases from J, leaving 13 bases between. The CDR3 sequence: CASSRLDSPNYGYTF. For the CDR3, the DNA is TGCGCCAGCAGCCGCCTAGACAGCCCTAACTATGGCTACACCTTC.

The CDR3 coding sequence is TGTGCCAGCAGTTACACGGGCGGGCGGAGCGGGGAGACCCAGTACTTC. Encoded protein: CASSYTGGRSGETQYF. The V call is TRBV6-5, the J call TRBJ2-5, with a tentative D call TRBD2 (6 bases). This CDR3 comprises 16 residues. Per the germline V gene, CDR1 is MNHEY and CDR2 is SVGAGI. V was trimmed by 2 bases and J by 5 bases, leaving 18 bases between them.

The rearrangement uses TRBV30 and TRBJ1-1; 7 nucleotides align to TRBD1. J gave up 1 base and V 3 bases, and 11 bases lay outside the gene matches. This CDR3 has 16 amino acids. Germline CDR1 is GTSNPN and CDR2 is SVGIG (reference sequence). In DNA form, the CDR3 reads TGTGCCTGGAGCTTACCGGTGTACAGGGGGAACACTGAAGCTTTCTTT. Translated, it gives CAWSLPVYRGNTEAFF.

Written as DNA, the CDR3 is TGTGCCAGCTCACCCTCCCCCACAGGGGGCGGGTATGGCTACACCTTC. Residues: CASSPSPTGGGYGYTF. This rearrangement joins TRBV18 to TRBJ1-2, with 9 bases matching TRBD1. J gave up 5 bases and V 3 bases, and 10 bases lay outside the gene matches. The CDR3 runs to 16 residues. In germline, CDR1 is KGHSH, CDR2 LQKENI.

The chain is built from TRBV7-2 and TRBJ2-1, with 8 bases lining up with TRBD2. CDR1 and CDR2 (germline): SGHTA, FQGNSA. The CDR3 is 15 residues long. After removal of 3 bases from V and 7 bases from J, the junction contained 8 bases not matched to a gene. The CDR3 is CASSFFSAGDNEQFF. CDR3 bases: TGTGCCAGCAGCTTCTTCTCAGCGGGGGATAATGAGCAGTTCTTC.

CDR3 residues: CASSQDPGTSGGTDTQYF. The DNA of the CDR3 is TGCGCCAGCAGCCAAGATCCCGGGACTAGCGGGGGCACAGATACGCAGTATTTT. This sequence joins TRBV4-1 and TRBJ2-3, with TRBD2 matching 13 bases. Trimming removed 0 bases from V and 1 base from J; junction bases left unmatched: 4. This CDR3 comprises 18 residues. CDR1 is MGHRA and CDR2 is YSYEKL in the germline V gene.

This chain joins TRBV11-1 and TRBJ2-7, with unresolved D. This CDR3 spans 15 amino acids. The germline CDR1 and CDR2 sequences are SGHAT and FQDESV (reference sequence). V was clipped by 3 bases and J by 4 bases, with 16 bases between them. CDR3 DNA: TGTGCCAGCAGCTTCTTTGTCACGGACCCTTACGAGCAGTACTTC. Translating gives CASSFFVTDPYEQYF.

The V and J genes are TRBV2 and TRBJ1-1, with D tentatively TRBD1 (5 bases). Trimming pared 8 bases from V and 0 bases from J, leaving 13 bases between. CDR3 length: 14 amino acids. In germline, CDR1 is SNHLY, CDR2 FYNNEI. CDR3 sequence (DNA): TGTGCCAGCGGACGACAGTACATGAACACTGAAGCTTTCTTT. Translated: CASGRQYMNTEAFF.

This chain uses TRBV5-8 with TRBJ2-2; 8 bases align to TRBD1. The CDR3 has 15 amino acids. The V segment lost 4 bases and the J segment 3 bases; nucleotides outside the gene matches: 5. Looked up from germline, CDR1 is SGHTS and CDR2 is YDEGEE. The CDR3 spells CASSRTGLYTGELFF. CDR3 nucleotides: TGTGCCAGCAGCCGGACAGGGCTTTACACCGGGGAGCTGTTTTTT.